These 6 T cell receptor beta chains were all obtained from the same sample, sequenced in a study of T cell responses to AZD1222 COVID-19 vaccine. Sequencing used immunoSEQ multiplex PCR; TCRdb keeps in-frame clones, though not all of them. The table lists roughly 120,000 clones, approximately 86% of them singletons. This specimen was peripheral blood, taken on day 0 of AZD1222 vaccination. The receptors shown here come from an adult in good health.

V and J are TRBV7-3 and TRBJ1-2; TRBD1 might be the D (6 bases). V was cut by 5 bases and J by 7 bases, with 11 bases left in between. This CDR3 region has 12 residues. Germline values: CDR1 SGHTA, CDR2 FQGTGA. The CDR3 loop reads CASSTTGGGYTF. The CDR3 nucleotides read TGTGCCAGCAGCACGACAGGAGGTGGCTACACCTTC.

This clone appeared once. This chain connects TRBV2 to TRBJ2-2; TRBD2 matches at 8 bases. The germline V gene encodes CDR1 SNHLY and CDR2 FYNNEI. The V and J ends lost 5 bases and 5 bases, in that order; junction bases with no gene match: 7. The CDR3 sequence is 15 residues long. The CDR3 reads CASSSGGRYTGELFF. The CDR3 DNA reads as TGTGCCAGCAGTTCGGGGGGGCGGTATACCGGGGAGCTGTTTTTT. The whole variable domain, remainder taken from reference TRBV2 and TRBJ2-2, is EPEVTQTPSHQVTQMGQEVILRCVPISNHLYFYWYRQILGQKVEFLVSFYNNEISEKSEIFDDQFSVERPDGSNFTLKIRSTKLEDSAMYFCASSSGGRYTGELFFGEGSRLTVL.

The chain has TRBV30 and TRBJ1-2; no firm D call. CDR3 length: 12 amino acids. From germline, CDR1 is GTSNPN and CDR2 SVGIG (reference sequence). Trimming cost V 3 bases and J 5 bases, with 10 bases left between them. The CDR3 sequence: CAWRGSNYGYTF. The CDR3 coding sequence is TGTGCCTGGAGGGGATCCAATTATGGCTACACCTTC.

The CDR3 DNA reads as TGTGCCAGCTCCCGCGACAGGGGGTCCAACACCGGGGAGCTGTTTTTT. Translating gives CASSRDRGSNTGELFF. This chain links TRBV18 with TRBJ2-2; 9 positions match TRBD1. The length of the CDR3 is 16 residues. J gave up 2 bases and V 6 bases, and 7 bases lay outside the gene matches. Germline-derived CDR1 and CDR2 are KGHSH and LQKENI.

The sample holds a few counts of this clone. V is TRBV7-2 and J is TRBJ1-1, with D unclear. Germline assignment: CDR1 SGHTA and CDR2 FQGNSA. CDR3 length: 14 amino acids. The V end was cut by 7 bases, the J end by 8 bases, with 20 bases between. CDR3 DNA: TGTGCCAGCATCCCATCTGTTGCTGGGCAGGAAGCTTTCTTT. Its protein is CASIPSVAGQEAFF.

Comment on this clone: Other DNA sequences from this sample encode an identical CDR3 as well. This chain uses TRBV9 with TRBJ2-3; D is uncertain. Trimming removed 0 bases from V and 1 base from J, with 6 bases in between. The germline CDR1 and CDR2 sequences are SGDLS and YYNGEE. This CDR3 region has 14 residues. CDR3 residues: CASSVGTGTDTQYF. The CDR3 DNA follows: TGTGCCAGCAGCGTAGGAACCGGCACAGATACGCAGTATTTT.